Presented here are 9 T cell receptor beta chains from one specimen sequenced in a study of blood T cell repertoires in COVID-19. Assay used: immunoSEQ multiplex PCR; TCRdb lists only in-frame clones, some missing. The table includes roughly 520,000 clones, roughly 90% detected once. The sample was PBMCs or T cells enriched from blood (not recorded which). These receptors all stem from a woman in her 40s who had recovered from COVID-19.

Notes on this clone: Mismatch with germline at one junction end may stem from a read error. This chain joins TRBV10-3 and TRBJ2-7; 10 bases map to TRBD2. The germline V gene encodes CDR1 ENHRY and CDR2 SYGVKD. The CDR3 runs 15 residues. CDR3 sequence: CAISELAGGSYEQYF. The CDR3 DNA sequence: TGTGCCATCAGCGAGTTAGCGGGGGGCTCCTACGAGCAGTACTTC.

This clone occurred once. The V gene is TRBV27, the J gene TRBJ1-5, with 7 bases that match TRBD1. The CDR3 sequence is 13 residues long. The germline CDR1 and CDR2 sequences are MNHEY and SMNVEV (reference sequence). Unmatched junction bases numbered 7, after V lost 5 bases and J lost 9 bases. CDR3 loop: CASSHGAGGPQHF. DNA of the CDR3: TGTGCCAGCAGTCACGGGGCAGGGGGGCCCCAGCATTTT.

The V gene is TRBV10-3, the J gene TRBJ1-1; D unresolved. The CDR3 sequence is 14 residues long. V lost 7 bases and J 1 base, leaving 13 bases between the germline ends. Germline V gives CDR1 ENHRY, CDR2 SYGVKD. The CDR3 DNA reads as TGTGCCATCAATCGGGGAGAGGGGAACACTGAAGCTTTCTTT. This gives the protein CAINRGEGNTEAFF.

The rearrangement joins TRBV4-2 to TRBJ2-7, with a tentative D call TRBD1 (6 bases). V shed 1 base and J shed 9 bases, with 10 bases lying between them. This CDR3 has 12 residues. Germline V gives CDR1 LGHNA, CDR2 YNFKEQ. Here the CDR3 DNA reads TGTGCCAGCAGCCAAGGGGGGCACTGGCAGTACTTC. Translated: CASSQGGHWQYF.

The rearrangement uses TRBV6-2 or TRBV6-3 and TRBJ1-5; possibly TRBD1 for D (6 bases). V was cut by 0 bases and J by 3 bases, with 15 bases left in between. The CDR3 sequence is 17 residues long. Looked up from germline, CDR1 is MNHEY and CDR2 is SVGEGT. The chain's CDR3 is CASSYSLVHRVNQPQHF. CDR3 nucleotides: TGTGCCAGCAGTTACTCGTTGGTCCACAGGGTCAATCAGCCCCAGCATTTT.

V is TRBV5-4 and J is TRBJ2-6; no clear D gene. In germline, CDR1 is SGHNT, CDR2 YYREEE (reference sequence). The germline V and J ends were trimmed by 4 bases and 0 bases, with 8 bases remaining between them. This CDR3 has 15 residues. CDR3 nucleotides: TGTGCCAGCAGCACCCCGAGCTCTGGGGCCAACGTCCTGACTTTC. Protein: CASSTPSSGANVLTF. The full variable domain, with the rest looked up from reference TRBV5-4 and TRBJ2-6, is ETGVTQSPTHLIKTRGQQVTLRCSSQSGHNTVSWYQQALGQGPQFIFQYYREEENGRGNFPPRFSGLQFPNYSSELNVNALELDDSALYLCASSTPSSGANVLTFGAGSRLTVL.

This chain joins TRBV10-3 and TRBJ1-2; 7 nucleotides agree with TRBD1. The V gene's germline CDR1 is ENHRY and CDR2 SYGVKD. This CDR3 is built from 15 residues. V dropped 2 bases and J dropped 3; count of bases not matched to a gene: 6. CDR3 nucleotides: TGTGCCATCAGTGAGGTGGTGGGACAGTACTATGGCTACACCTTC. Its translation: CAISEVVGQYYGYTF.

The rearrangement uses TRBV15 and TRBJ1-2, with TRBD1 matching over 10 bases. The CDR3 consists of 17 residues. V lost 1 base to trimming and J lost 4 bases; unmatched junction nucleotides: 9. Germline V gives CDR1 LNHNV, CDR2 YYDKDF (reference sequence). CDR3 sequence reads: CATSRARPGQGLYGYTF. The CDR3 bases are TGTGCCACCAGCAGAGCTCGACCGGGACAGGGGCTCTATGGCTACACCTTC.

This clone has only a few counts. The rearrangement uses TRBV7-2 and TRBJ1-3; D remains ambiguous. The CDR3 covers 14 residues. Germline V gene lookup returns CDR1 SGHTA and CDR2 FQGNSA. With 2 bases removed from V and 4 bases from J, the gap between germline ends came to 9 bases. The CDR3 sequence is CASSLNMQGNTIYF. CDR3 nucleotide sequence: TGTGCCAGCAGCTTAAATATGCAGGGAAACACCATATATTTT.